The clone carrying this TCR beta chain was counted only a few times. Its matching antigen is unknown. Profiling relied on immunoSEQ multiplex PCR, and the TCRdb table lists in-frame clones only, not all of them. This table has 90,000 to 100,000 clones, 70% to 90% appearing once. Germline assignment: CDR1 MDHEN and CDR2 SYDVKM. CDR3 length equals 15 residues. The V and J ends lost 5 bases and 5 bases respectively, with 16 bases between them. This sample stems from a study of OX40 agonist ivuxolimab in advanced cancers. Study summary: Allowance was made for prior anti-PD-1, anti-PD-L1 or anti-CTLA-4 therapy, and around 44% had some.

Whole-study results and caveats: The 0.1-3.0 mg/kg partial responders had among the lowest clonal expansion. At 0.1 to 3.0 mg/kg and by week 6, CD4+ and CD8+ T cells in the blood had expanded clonally.

This clonotype was sampled from an adult with an advanced solid tumor such as melanoma, head and neck, liver or kidney cancer. The sequencing here drew on CD4+ or CD8+ T cells sorted from blood, taken in a trial of the OX40 agonist ivuxolimab. The V call is TRBV28, the J call TRBJ1-5; D might be TRBD1 (6 bases). The CDR3 DNA sequence: TGTGCCAGCAGTGGAAACAGGGAGGCTCATCAGCCCCAGCATTTT. It is translated as CASSGNREAHQPQHF.